The present entry profiles one T cell receptor beta chain with its context. Its antigen is unknown. This sample is drawn from a study of cytomegalovirus exposure and HLA in healthy donors. As for the study in general: Later analysis reported that the roughly 110 validation repertoires shared the platform of the approximately 690 first-cohort repertoires. Study-level findings and limits: In the roughly 110 validation repertoires, under 95% of cluster scores exceeded 0, per a later analysis. A classifier reportedly called cytomegalovirus status with high sensitivity and specificity. A list of approximately 160 TCR beta chains associated with cytomegalovirus was given.

The CDR3 length is 14 residues. The V end lost 11 bases, the J end lost 0 bases, and 17 bases lay between the germline ends. Germline assignment: CDR1 LGHNT and CDR2 FRNRAP. Sequencing was performed with immunoSEQ multiplex PCR; in TCRdb, only in-frame clones are kept and a portion is missing. The table lists roughly 130,000 clones, about 90% of them singletons, with over 3% in the top ten. V gene TRBV12-5 combines with J gene TRBJ2-7, with D possibly TRBD1 on 6 matching bases. The sequence derives from a man between 25 and 39 years old in good health and CMV-seronegative. Sequencing was done on a sample of PBMCs. CDR3 sequence reads: CAPSRRGFSYEQYF. The CDR3 DNA is TGTGCTCCCAGCCGAAGGGGGTTCTCCTACGAGCAGTACTTC.